A single sample gave rise to the 5 T cell receptor beta chains below, sequenced in a study of blood T cell repertoires in COVID-19. The assay was immunoSEQ multiplex PCR, and TCRdb's table has in-frame clones only and misses some. This sample has under 300,000 clones, with 87% found just once. Sequenced sample: PBMCs or T cells enriched from blood (not recorded which). These receptors were taken from a woman between 25 and 40 years old with acute COVID-19.

The V gene is TRBV14, the J gene TRBJ2-7; TRBD1 aligns across 9 bases. V shed 3 bases, J shed 6 bases, and the junction held 12 bases outside the gene matches. The CDR3 is 16 residues long. Germline V CDR1 and CDR2: SGHDN, FVKESK. This chain's CDR3 is CASSHSAFRTGVEQYF. The CDR3 coding sequence is TGTGCCAGCAGCCATAGTGCTTTCCGGACAGGGGTCGAGCAGTACTTC.

This chain joins TRBV11-2 and TRBJ2-7; D is undetermined. This CDR3 spans 14 amino acids. Deletions cut 3 bases from V and 0 bases from J, with 9 bases between. Germline V gives CDR1 SGHAT, CDR2 FQNNGV. CDR3 protein: CASSLGPSSYEQYF. As DNA, the CDR3 is TGTGCCAGCAGCTTGGGCCCAAGCTCCTACGAGCAGTACTTC.

The chain joins TRBV18 to TRBJ1-6, with D possibly being TRBD1 (5 bases). This CDR3 is built from 15 residues. Germline CDR1 KGHSH, CDR2 LQKENI. The V end was cut by 6 bases, the J end by 9 bases, with 18 bases between. The CDR3 region has the DNA TGTGCCAGCTCCTACGCGGTAGGGGCCGGTTCACCCCTCCACTTT. Residues: CASSYAVGAGSPLHF.

This rearrangement joins TRBV3-1 (or the pseudogene TRBV3-2) to TRBJ2-3, with a tentative D call TRBD2 (7 bases). This CDR3 comprises 17 residues. CDR1 and CDR2 from the germline V gene are LGHDT and YNNKEL (reference sequence). V was clipped by 0 bases and J by 4 bases, with 17 bases between them. CDR3 in amino acids: CASSQEKLAGAADTQYF. The CDR3 DNA reads as TGTGCCAGCAGCCAAGAAAAGCTTGCGGGGGCCGCAGATACGCAGTATTTT.

This chain joins TRBV10-2 and TRBJ2-4, with 8 nucleotides matching TRBD2. CDR1 and CDR2 (germline): WSHSY, SAAADI. Trimming took 8 bases from V and 5 from J; bases not matched to a gene: 8. This CDR3 is built from 14 residues. CDR3 DNA sequence: TGCGCCAGCTCAGTCGGGAGGGCCGAAAACATTCAGTACTTC. The encoded protein is CASSVGRAENIQYF.